This T cell receptor beta chain is from a study of regulatory T cells in long-lasting Graves disease. General study findings and limits: Relative to newly diagnosed Graves' patients, persistent ones had lower TCR diversity.

The CDR3 extends over 20 amino acids. Losses at the gene ends were 3 bases for V and 1 base for J; bases not matched to a gene: 18. The germline V gene encodes CDR1 DFQATT and CDR2 SNEGSKA (reference sequence). Time point denoted: newly diagnosed GD, antithyroid drugs for less than 3 months. The TCR library used RNA extracted from PBMCs. This clonotype was recorded at least ten times. As yet, its antigen is unknown. Relying on iRepertoire HTBI primers and Arm-PCR of CDR3 regions, the team built TCR beta libraries. TCRdb processed the multiplex PCR reads anew with MiXCR; each CDR3 protein has one entry. The sample shows 390,000 or so distinct CDR3 sequences, about an eighth of them seen only once. These data were also reused for a study on T cells in Graves' hyperthyroidism and ophthalmopathy. That study reports: Stable Graves' hyperthyroidism denoted no ophthalmopathy progression over 18 months. HTBI primers were employed in a first-round RT-PCR of the TCR CDR3. Onset of ophthalmopathy came a median approximately 6.8 months after the model predicted it.

The gene calls are TRBV20-1 and TRBJ1-5; 10 bases agree with TRBD1. This sample comprised peripheral blood mononuclear cells (PBMCs), obtained at new diagnosis, from a patient treated with antithyroid drugs. This receptor was identified in a young woman with Graves disease. The CDR3 nucleotides are TGCAGTGCTAGTTTTCCACCGGGACAGGGGTTCGTAAAGAGCAATCAGCCCCAGCATTTT. Its translation: CSASFPPGQGFVKSNQPQHF.